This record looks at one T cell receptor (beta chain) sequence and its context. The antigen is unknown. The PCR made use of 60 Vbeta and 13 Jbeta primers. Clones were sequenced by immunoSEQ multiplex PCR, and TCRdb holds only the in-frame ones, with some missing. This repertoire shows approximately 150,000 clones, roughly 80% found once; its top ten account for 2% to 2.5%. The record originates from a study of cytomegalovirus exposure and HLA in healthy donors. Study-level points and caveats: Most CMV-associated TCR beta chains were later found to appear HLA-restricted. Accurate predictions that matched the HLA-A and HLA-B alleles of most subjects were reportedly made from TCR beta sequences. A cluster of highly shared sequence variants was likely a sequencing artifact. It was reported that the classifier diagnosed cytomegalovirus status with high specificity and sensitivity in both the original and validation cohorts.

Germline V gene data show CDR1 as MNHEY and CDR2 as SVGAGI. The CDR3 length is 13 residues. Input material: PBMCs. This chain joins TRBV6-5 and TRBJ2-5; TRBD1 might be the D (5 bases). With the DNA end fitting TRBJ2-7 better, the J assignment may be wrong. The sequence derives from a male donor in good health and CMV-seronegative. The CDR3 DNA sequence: TGTGCCAGCAGCCTGGACATTCAATACGAGCAGTACTTC. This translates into CASSLDIQYEQYF.